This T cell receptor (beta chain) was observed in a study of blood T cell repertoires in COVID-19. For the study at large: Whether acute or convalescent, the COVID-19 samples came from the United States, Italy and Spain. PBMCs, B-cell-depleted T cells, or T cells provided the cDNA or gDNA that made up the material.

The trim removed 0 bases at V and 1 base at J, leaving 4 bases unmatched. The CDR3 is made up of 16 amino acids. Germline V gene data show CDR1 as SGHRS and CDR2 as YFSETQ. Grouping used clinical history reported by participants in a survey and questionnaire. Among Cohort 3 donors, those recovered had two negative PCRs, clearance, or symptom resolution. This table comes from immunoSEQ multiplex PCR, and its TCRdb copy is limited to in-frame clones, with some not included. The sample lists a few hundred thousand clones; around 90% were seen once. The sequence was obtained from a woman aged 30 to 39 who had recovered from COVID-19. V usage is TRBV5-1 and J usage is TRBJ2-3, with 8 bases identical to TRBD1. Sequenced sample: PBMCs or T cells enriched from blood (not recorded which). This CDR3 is CASSLGTGLRTDTQYF. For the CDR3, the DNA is TGCGCCAGCAGCTTGGGGACAGGGCTTCGCACAGATACGCAGTATTTT.